What follows are 4 T cell receptor beta chains derived from one specimen sequenced in a study of T-cell reconstitution after alpha-beta-depleted transplantation in children. Study-wide findings and caveats: One year after transplant, T-cell counts and diversity came mostly from newly produced T cells.

Unique molecular identifiers were built into the TCRbeta library. TCRdb processed the PCR reads anew with MiXCR; each CDR3 protein has one entry. This sample has about 290,000 distinct CDR3 sequences; nearly 8% occur once, and the top ten carry approximately 8.2%. No antigen is known for these receptors. The specimen comprised peripheral blood, sampled 360 days after TCRalphabeta/CD19-depleted stem cell transplant. These receptors were taken from a female patient aged 2-15 years who had a stem cell transplant for Fanconi anemia, so the T cells may come from the graft donor.

The V and J genes are TRBV12-5 and TRBJ2-7; 8 bases are a match to TRBD2. This CDR3 contains 13 residues. Losses at the gene ends were 6 bases for V and 5 bases for J; bases not matched to a gene: 6. The germline CDR1 and CDR2 sequences are LGHNT and FRNRAP. The CDR3, as DNA: TGTGCTAGTGGACGGGGGGGAACCCACGAGCAGTACTTC. Its protein is CASGRGGTHEQYF.

This clonotype was detected many times. The CDR3, as DNA: TGTGCCAGCAGTGGTTACAGGCCCAGTGGGACTGAAGCTTTCTTT. Its translation: CASSGYRPSGTEAFF. The chain carries TRBV2 and TRBJ1-1; D perhaps matches TRBD1 (5 bases). Per germline, CDR1 SNHLY and CDR2 FYNNEI. Trimming took 4 bases from V and 5 from J, leaving 17 bases between them. The CDR3 is 15 amino acids.

This clonotype occurred many times. This chain uses TRBV15 with TRBJ2-2; perhaps TRBD1 as D (8 bases). The CDR3 loop spans 17 amino acids. Germline assignment: CDR1 LNHNV and CDR2 YYDKDF (reference sequence). Trimming cost V 7 bases and J 3 bases, with 21 bases left between them. The CDR3 sequence is CATKGSTGEGHTGELFF. The CDR3 DNA follows: TGTGCCACCAAGGGATCGACAGGGGAGGGTCACACCGGGGAGCTGTTTTTT.

This clonotype showed up many times. The chain employs TRBV10-3 and TRBJ1-2; TRBD1 is a possible D gene (6 bases). The ends were cut back, 0 bases at V and 4 bases at J, with 18 bases in the middle. CDR1 ENHRY and CDR2 SYGVKD come from the germline V gene. The CDR3 runs 17 residues. The CDR3 coding sequence is TGTGCCATCAGTGAGTCGGGGGCGGGACACCGTGGCTATGGCTACACCTTC. Amino acid sequence: CAISESGAGHRGYGYTF.